This T cell receptor (beta chain) was captured by sequencing in a study of OX40 agonist ivuxolimab in advanced cancers. About the research overall: Patients were infused with ivuxolimab every 2 weeks at 0.01 to 10 mg/kg.

The repertoire was sequenced with immunoSEQ multiplex PCR; TCRdb's copy has only in-frame clones and lacks some. The sample carries approximately 55,000 clones, approximately 86% recorded once. In the case of this clone: Antigen specificity is unknown.

Regarding the study as a whole: Patients who responded partially at 0.1-3.0 mg/kg showed clonal expansion ranking among the lowest. Clonal expansion by week 6 occurred in CD4+ and CD8+ blood T cells (at 0.1 to 3.0 mg/kg). On average, a greater number of expanded clones characterised CD8+ T cells relative to CD4+.

This CDR3 is built from 15 residues. Germline V CDR1 and CDR2: SGHVS, FQNEAQ. V lost 3 bases to trimming and J lost 5 bases, with 14 bases between them. The gene calls are TRBV7-8 and TRBJ1-5; D is possibly TRBD1 (5 bases). The receptor was derived from an adult with an advanced solid tumor such as melanoma, head and neck, liver or kidney cancer. This specimen was CD4+ or CD8+ T cells sorted from blood, taken in a trial of the OX40 agonist ivuxolimab. The CDR3: CASSLYQGQDQPQHF. CDR3 sequence (DNA): TGTGCCAGCAGCTTGTACCAGGGTCAGGATCAGCCCCAGCATTTT.